The TCR beta chain described here comes from a study of long-term antiretroviral therapy in people with HIV. Study-wide points: Controls had broader CDR3 length ranges than HIV repertoires did. Those clones which expanded before ART made up the dominant part of the repertoire at all time points.

This CDR3 spans 14 amino acids. V shed 4 bases and J shed 0 bases, with 9 bases lying between them. Germline V CDR1 and CDR2: KGHSH, LQKENI. Comment on this clone: What it binds is unknown.

immunoSEQ v3.0 was run at survey level. Assay: immunoSEQ multiplex PCR; the TCRdb copy retains only in-frame clones and omits some. The sample yields about 24,000 clones, approximately 80% seen once. The clonotype comes from a man in his thirties or forties with HIV. The chain uses TRBV18 and TRBJ1-1; D unresolved. Sequenced material: unsorted PBMCs, taken 4.4 years after starting antiretroviral therapy. CDR3 nucleotides: TGTGCCAGCTCACGGATACAGCTGAACACTGAAGCTTTCTTT. It translates to CASSRIQLNTEAFF.